Following are 27 T cell receptor beta chains from one sample sequenced in a study of T-cell reconstitution after alpha-beta-depleted transplantation in children. During its preparation, the TCRbeta library received unique molecular identifiers. TCRdb re-analysed the PCR reads in MiXCR, keeping a single row per CDR3 protein. The top ten clones hold about 20% of a sample with approximately 300,000 distinct CDR3 sequences, 11% of them seen once. The sample was peripheral blood, taken 180 days after TCRalphabeta/CD19-depleted stem cell transplant. These receptors all come from a male patient between 2 and 15 years old who had a stem cell transplant for chronic granulomatous disease, so the T cells may come from the graft donor.

This clonotype was seen only a few times. The genes are TRBV5-1 and TRBJ2-1; 16 bases align to TRBD2. CDR3 length equals 19 residues. J gave up 4 bases and V 4 bases, and 11 bases lay outside the gene matches. Germline V CDR1 and CDR2: SGHRS, YFSETQ. The CDR3 coding sequence is TGCGCCAGCAGCGATTCTGGGACTAGCGGGAGGGCGGGGTACAATGAGCAGTTCTTC. It specifies CASSDSGTSGRAGYNEQFF. Full variable domain (rest looked up from reference TRBV5-1 and TRBJ2-1): KAGVTQTPRYLIKTRGQQVTLSCSPISGHRSVSWYQQTPGQGLQFLFEYFSETQRNKGNFPGRFSGRQFSNSRSEMNVSTLELGDSALYLCASSDSGTSGRAGYNEQFFGPGTRLTVL.

To note about this clonotype: One end of the junction varies from germline; a read error may be responsible. This chain links TRBV27 with TRBJ2-1, with 15 bases that match TRBD2. Germline assignment: CDR1 MNHEY and CDR2 SMNVEV (reference sequence). The CDR3 loop spans 19 amino acids. CDR3 nucleotides: TGTACCAGCTGTTTATCGGGACTAGCGGGAGGTGCGTCCTACAATGAGCAGTTCTTC. Its translation: CTSCLSGLAGGASYNEQFF.

This clonotype was counted a few times. The genes are TRBV25-1 and TRBJ1-5; D possibly corresponds to TRBD1 (5 bases). This CDR3 has 15 residues. V gave up 2 bases and J gave up 6 bases, with 14 bases separating them. CDR1 is MGHDK and CDR2 is SYGVNS in the germline V gene. The CDR3 coding sequence is TGTGCCAGCAGTGAACCGGGACTCCGGGCTCAGCCCCAGCATTTT. This gives the protein CASSEPGLRAQPQHF.

The gene calls are TRBV18 and TRBJ2-1, with a weak D call TRBD1 (6 bases). This CDR3 region has 18 residues. V was pared by 2 bases and J by 1 base, with 18 bases between. CDR1 is KGHSH and CDR2 is LQKENI in the germline V gene. The DNA for the CDR3 is TGTGCCAGCTCACCATCCCTGGGCTCCCAGGGGTCCTACAATGAGCAGTTCTTC. Amino acids: CASSPSLGSQGSYNEQFF.

This clonotype has a count of ten or more. J is TRBJ1-2 and V is TRBV28, with a weak D call TRBD1 (5 bases). Germline CDR1 reads MDHEN; CDR2 reads SYDVKM. Trimming stripped 6 bases from V and 7 bases from J, with 18 bases between. The CDR3 is 14 residues long. CDR3 protein: CASRPGTLGGGYTF. DNA of the CDR3: TGTGCCAGCAGGCCCGGGACCCTCGGTGGTGGCTACACCTTC.

This clonotype was found many times. The chain uses TRBV28 and TRBJ2-7, with a tentative D call TRBD2 (5 bases). This CDR3 contains 15 residues. Germline V gene sequence: CDR1 MDHEN, CDR2 SYDVKM. V lost 7 bases to trimming and J lost 4 bases, with 20 bases between them. Written as DNA, the CDR3 is TGTGCCAGCACTGGGGTCGCCGCCCGGGAATACGAGCAGTACTTC. Translation: CASTGVAAREYEQYF.

This clonotype was counted at least ten times. The chain joins TRBV20-1 to TRBJ2-3; 11 bases map to TRBD2. This CDR3 spans 17 amino acids. From germline, CDR1 is DFQATT and CDR2 SNEGSKA (reference sequence). Germline trimming cut 3 bases from V and 5 bases from J; bases unmatched to any gene: 13. CDR3 nucleotides: TGCAGTGCTAGGTACTCTCCTAGCGGGAGGAGTGAAGATACGCAGTATTTT. As protein: CSARYSPSGRSEDTQYF.

This clonotype was counted ten times or more. The chain employs TRBV5-1 and TRBJ2-2, with D unresolved. V lost 1 base, J lost 6 bases, and 13 bases lay in between. Germline CDR1 SGHRS, CDR2 YFSETQ. The CDR3 contains 15 residues. The CDR3 DNA reads as TGCGCCAGCAGCTTGATTTCATTTGAGGCCGGGGAGCTGTTTTTT. It translates to CASSLISFEAGELFF.

The sample holds many counts of this clonotype. V and J are TRBV7-3 and TRBJ1-3; maybe TRBD1 (5 bases). This CDR3 is 16 amino acids long. The germline V gene has CDR1 SGHTA and CDR2 FQGTGA. The V end was cut by 5 bases, the J end by 2 bases, with 16 bases between. CDR3 sequence reads: CASSPRGREAGNTIYF. The CDR3 DNA reads as TGTGCCAGCAGCCCAAGGGGCAGGGAGGCTGGAAACACCATATATTTT.

This clonotype was counted ten times or more. V gene TRBV10-3 combines with J gene TRBJ2-7; 12 nucleotides agree with TRBD2. The ends lost 4 bases at V and 0 bases at J; junction bases unmatched: 7. The CDR3 runs 17 residues. CDR1 is ENHRY, CDR2 SYGVKD, per germline. This CDR3 is CAISATSGGLSSYEQYF. The CDR3, as DNA: TGTGCCATCAGTGCGACTAGCGGGGGCCTTAGCTCCTACGAGCAGTACTTC.

The chain employs TRBV11-1 and TRBJ2-1, with D unclear. The CDR3 has 16 amino acids. Germline assignment: CDR1 SGHAT and CDR2 FQDESV (reference sequence). Trimming took off 5 bases at V and 0 bases at J, with 14 bases between the two ends. The CDR3 sequence: CASSRRKGRSYNEQFF. CDR3 DNA: TGTGCCAGCAGCCGAAGAAAGGGCCGCTCCTACAATGAGCAGTTCTTC.

V usage is TRBV7-9 and J usage is TRBJ2-6; TRBD1 agrees at 7 bases. The CDR3 runs to 17 residues. J lost 1 base, V lost 5 bases, and 8 bases had no gene match. CDR1 SEHNR and CDR2 FQNEAQ come from the germline V gene (reference sequence). The CDR3 region is CASSAYRGESGANVLTF. The CDR3 DNA is TGTGCCAGCAGCGCCTACAGGGGAGAATCTGGGGCCAACGTCCTGACTTTC.

This clonotype was picked up many times. The genes are TRBV28 and TRBJ2-5, with no clear D. Germline lookup yields CDR1 MDHEN and CDR2 SYDVKM. V was pared by 2 bases and J by 2 bases, with 9 bases between. The CDR3 totals 14 residues. The CDR3 loop is CASSLTRLQETQYF. The CDR3 DNA reads TGTGCCAGCAGTTTAACACGGCTACAAGAGACCCAGTACTTC.

In its sample, this clonotype was seen many times. The rearrangement links TRBV27 to TRBJ2-7, with unresolved D. This CDR3 region has 16 residues. V lost 5 bases to trimming and J lost 2 bases, with 19 bases between them. Germline values: CDR1 MNHEY, CDR2 SMNVEV (reference sequence). In DNA, the CDR3 is TGTGCCAGCAGTCGCCCCCACCCGGGTCCAACCTACGAGCAGTACTTC. As protein: CASSRPHPGPTYEQYF.

This clonotype was seen ten or more times. This chain uses TRBV5-1 with TRBJ1-1; D not resolved. Germline loops: CDR1 SGHRS, CDR2 YFSETQ. The CDR3 is 14 residues long. V lost 0 bases, J lost 5 bases, and 11 bases lay in between. DNA of the CDR3: TGCGCCAGCAGCTTGGCCGGGAGGACTACTGAAGCTTTCTTT. Residues: CASSLAGRTTEAFF.

This clonotype was recorded many times. The gene calls are TRBV15 and TRBJ2-1; D is possibly TRBD1 or TRBD2 (5 bases each). Germline CDR1 reads LNHNV; CDR2 reads YYDKDF (reference sequence). CDR3 length: 17 residues. V lost 6 bases, J lost 0 bases, and 18 bases lay in between. For the CDR3, the DNA is TGTGCCACCAGGCTAACTGGGGGAGTTAACTCCTACAATGAGCAGTTCTTC. This encodes CATRLTGGVNSYNEQFF.

This clonotype was picked up many times. The chain joins TRBV5-6 to TRBJ1-5; 10 bases align to TRBD1. The CDR3 has 16 amino acids. Trimming at V came to 4 bases and at J to 2 bases, leaving 6 bases not matched to a gene. CDR1 and CDR2 (germline): SGHDT, YYEEEE. The CDR3: CASSPGTGARNQPQHF. In nucleotides, the CDR3 is TGTGCCAGCAGCCCCGGGACAGGGGCCCGCAATCAGCCCCAGCATTTT. Full variable domain (outside the CDR3, taken from reference TRBV5-6 and TRBJ1-5): DAGVTQSPTHLIKTRGQQVTLRCSPKSGHDTVSWYQQALGQGPQFIFQYYEEEERQRGNFPDRFSGHQFPNYSSELNVNALLLGDSALYLCASSPGTGARNQPQHFGDGTRLSIL.

This clonotype was seen many times. The chain employs TRBV15 and TRBJ1-1; no clear D gene. The CDR3 length is 15 residues. Trimming left V 1 base short and J 0 bases short, with 9 bases between. Germline-derived CDR1 and CDR2 are LNHNV and YYDKDF (reference sequence). The CDR3 bases are TGTGCCACCAGCAGAGCGACGGAGCTGAACACTGAAGCTTTCTTT. Amino acids: CATSRATELNTEAFF.

This clonotype was recorded many times. The chain links TRBV20-1 to TRBJ1-1; no clear D. This CDR3 region has 12 residues. Per the germline V gene, CDR1 is DFQATT and CDR2 is SNEGSKA (reference sequence). Between the trimmed V and J ends, which lost 0 bases and 8 bases, there was a span of 10 bases. The CDR3 reads CSARETGIEAFF. In DNA form, the CDR3 reads TGCAGTGCTAGAGAAACGGGGATCGAAGCTTTCTTT.

This clonotype has at least ten counts. This sequence joins TRBV7-9 and TRBJ1-1, with 8 positions matching TRBD1. The CDR3 covers 15 residues. Trimming at V came to 5 bases and at J to 0 bases, leaving 5 bases not matched to a gene. Germline CDR1 reads SEHNR; CDR2 reads FQNEAQ (reference sequence). In DNA form, the CDR3 reads TGTGCCAGCAGCCGCCGGACAGGGATGAACACTGAAGCTTTCTTT. Protein: CASSRRTGMNTEAFF.

This clonotype came up many times. The V gene is TRBV29-1, the J gene TRBJ2-7; the match to TRBD1 covers 8 bases. This CDR3 has 12 residues. Germline V gene lookup returns CDR1 SQVTM and CDR2 ANQGSEA. V shed 8 bases and J 5 bases; nucleotides not matched to a gene: 8. In nucleotides, the CDR3 is TGCAGCATAGGACAGGGACCCCACGAGCAGTACTTC. Its translation is CSIGQGPHEQYF.

In its sample, this clonotype was seen many times. The chain carries TRBV29-1 and TRBJ2-2; possibly TRBD1 for D (5 bases). Deletions cut 6 bases from V and 7 bases from J, with 15 bases between. This CDR3 region has 13 residues. Germline V gene sequence: CDR1 SQVTM, CDR2 ANQGSEA. CDR3 DNA: TGCAGCGTCAGACAGATCGCCGGCGGGGAGCTGTTTTTT. This gives the protein CSVRQIAGGELFF.

This clonotype has a count of ten or more. The chain is built from TRBV24-1 and TRBJ1-5; D call uncertain. The CDR3 is 14 residues long. Germline V gives CDR1 KGHDR, CDR2 SFDVKD. V was cut by 0 bases and J by 1 base, with 3 bases left in between. The DNA of the CDR3 is TGTGCCACCAGTGATTTGGACAGCAATCAGCCCCAGCATTTT. Its protein is CATSDLDSNQPQHF.

At least ten counts were recorded for this clonotype. The chain has TRBV15 and TRBJ2-7, with a possible D match to TRBD2 (5 bases). This CDR3 spans 14 amino acids. The germline gives CDR1 LNHNV, CDR2 YYDKDF (reference sequence). The V and J ends lost 0 bases and 3 bases respectively, with 9 bases between them. The CDR3 here is CATSRDDGVYEQYF. CDR3 nucleotides: TGTGCCACCAGCAGAGACGACGGGGTCTACGAGCAGTACTTC.

The chain is built from TRBV15 and TRBJ2-1, with D perhaps TRBD1 or TRBD2 (6 bases each). Germline V lookup: CDR1 LNHNV, CDR2 YYDKDF (reference sequence). The CDR3 extends over 16 amino acids. V lost 1 base and J lost 5, with 15 bases in between. For the CDR3, the DNA is TGTGCCACCAGCAGAGTGTCCGGACGGGGGCACAATGAGCAGTTCTTC. Translation gives CATSRVSGRGHNEQFF.

This clonotype was seen repeatedly, ten times or more. The J gene is TRBJ2-3, the V gene TRBV20-1, with TRBD2 matching over 13 bases. V dropped 6 bases and J dropped 7; count of bases not matched to a gene: 10. The CDR3 runs to 15 residues. The germline CDR1 and CDR2 sequences are DFQATT and SNEGSKA (reference sequence). The CDR3 DNA reads TGCAGTGCCAGCCGGACTAGCGGGAGAGGGAATACGCAGTATTTT. It is translated as CSASRTSGRGNTQYF.

A remark on this clonotype: A much bigger clone sits one base away, suggesting this may be a read error. The chain carries TRBV7-2 and TRBJ2-2; 14 nucleotides match TRBD2. CDR3 length: 16 amino acids. Trimming removed 4 bases from V and 7 bases from J; junction bases left unmatched: 5. Germline CDR1 is SGHTA and CDR2 is FQGNSA. The CDR3 region has the DNA TGTGCCAGCAGCTCCCGACTAGCGGGAGGGGTCGGGGAGCTGTTTTTT. This translates into CASSSRLAGGVGELFF.